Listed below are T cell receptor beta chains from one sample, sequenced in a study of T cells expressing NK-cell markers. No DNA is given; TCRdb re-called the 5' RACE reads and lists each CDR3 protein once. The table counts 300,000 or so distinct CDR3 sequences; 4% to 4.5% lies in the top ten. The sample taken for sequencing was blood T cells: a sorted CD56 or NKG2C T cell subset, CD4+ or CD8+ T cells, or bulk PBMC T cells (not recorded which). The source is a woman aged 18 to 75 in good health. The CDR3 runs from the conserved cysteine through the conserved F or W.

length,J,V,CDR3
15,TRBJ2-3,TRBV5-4,CASPAKREGIDTQYF
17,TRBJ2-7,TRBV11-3,CASSLDLSTSISYEQYF
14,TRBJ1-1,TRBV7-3,CASSLRREDTEAFF
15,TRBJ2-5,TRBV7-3,CASSRGTAGTETQYF
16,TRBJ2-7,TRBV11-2,CASSPGKRSDSYEQYF
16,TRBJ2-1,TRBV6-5,CASSYAGPSSYNEQFF
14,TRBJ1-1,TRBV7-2,CASSIDRVGTEAFF
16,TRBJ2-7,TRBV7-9,CASSWGLAGTYEEQYF
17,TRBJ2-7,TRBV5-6,CASSATRLARGAYEQYF
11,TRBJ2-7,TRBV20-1,CSATLMGEQYF
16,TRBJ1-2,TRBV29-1,CSVEFGAGGKNYGYTF
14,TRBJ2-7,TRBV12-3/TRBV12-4,CASSYQDRGGEQYF
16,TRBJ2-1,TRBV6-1,CASRGGFLAGVGEQFF
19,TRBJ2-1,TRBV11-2,CASSFLARPRLAVYNEQFF
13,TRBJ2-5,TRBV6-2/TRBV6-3,CASSRGLSETQYF
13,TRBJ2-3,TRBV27,CASRETSSDTQYF
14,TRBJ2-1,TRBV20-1,CSARLVDGRNEQFF
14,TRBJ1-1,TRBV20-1,CSARRTVLNTEAFF
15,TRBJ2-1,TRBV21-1,CASSNGPLHYNEQFF
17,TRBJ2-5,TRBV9,CASSVQTGTGFRETQYF
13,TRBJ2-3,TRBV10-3,CAISQGMADTQYF
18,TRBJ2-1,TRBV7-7,CASSSRARFRPSVNEQFF
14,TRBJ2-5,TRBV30,CAWSVLGGGKTQYF
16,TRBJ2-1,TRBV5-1,CASSLGGAVKYNEQFF
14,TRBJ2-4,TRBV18,CASSPRDRENIQYF
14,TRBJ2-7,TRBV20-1,CSAPRVGQGPEQYF
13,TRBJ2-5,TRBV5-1,CASSARGVETQYF
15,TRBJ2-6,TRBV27,CASGTRLAGANVLTF
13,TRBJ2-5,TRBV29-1,CSVAQPTQGAQYF
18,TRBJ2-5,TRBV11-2,CASSSTGGGGRYQETQYF
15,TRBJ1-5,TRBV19,CASSPDRPSNQPQHF
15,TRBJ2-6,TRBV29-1,CSAKSVRAGANVLTF
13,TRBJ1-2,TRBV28,CASSPVVPSVYTF
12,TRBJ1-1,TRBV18,CASSPLAVEAFF
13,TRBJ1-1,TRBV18,CASSTTGSTEAFF
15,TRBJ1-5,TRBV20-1,CSAPRDRGKSQPQHF
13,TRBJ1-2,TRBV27,CASSFYRDYGYTF
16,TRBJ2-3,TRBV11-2,CASSPAGTASRNTQYF
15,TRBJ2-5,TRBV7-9,CASSLERGRGETQYF
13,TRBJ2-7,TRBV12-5,CASGPDGAYEQYF
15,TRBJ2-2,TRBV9,CASTLGGANTGELFF
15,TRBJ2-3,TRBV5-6,CASSSSSGGAYTQYF
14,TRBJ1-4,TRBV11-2,CASSLSSGSEKLFF
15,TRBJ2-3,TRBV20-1,CSARGRGPAADTQYF
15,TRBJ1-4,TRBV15,CATSRPLVEGEKLFF
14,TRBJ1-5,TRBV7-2,CASSPHGAVQPQHF
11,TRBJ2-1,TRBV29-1,CSAGLAGEQFF
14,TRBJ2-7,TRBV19,CASSPGLSFYEQYF
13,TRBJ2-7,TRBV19,CASSIEEGYEQYF
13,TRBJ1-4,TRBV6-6,CASVQKGPEKLFF
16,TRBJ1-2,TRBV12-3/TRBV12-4,CASSLTSSRLGYGYTF
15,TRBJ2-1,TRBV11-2,CASSYPGLAGNEQFF
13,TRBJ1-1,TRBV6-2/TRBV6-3,CASRSQGNTEAFF
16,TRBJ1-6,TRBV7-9,CASSLDLGGVGSPLHF
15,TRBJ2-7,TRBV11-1,CASSLPSGKHHEQYF